What follows are 14 T cell receptor beta chains derived from one specimen sequenced in a study of blood T cell repertoires in COVID-19. Sequencing used immunoSEQ multiplex PCR; TCRdb keeps in-frame clones, though not all of them. The top ten hold approximately 1.2% of the sample, which has about 86,000 clones, 82% seen once. Sequenced material: peripheral blood. The source of these receptors is a woman over 75 with acute or convalescent COVID-19.

The V gene is TRBV18, the J gene TRBJ2-7; 7 bases fit TRBD2. After removal of 4 bases from V and 5 bases from J, the junction contained 11 bases not matched to a gene. The CDR3 runs 15 residues. Germline CDR1 and CDR2: KGHSH and LQKENI. The DNA for the CDR3 is TGTGCCAGCTCACGGGGTGGAGGGAGGGCCGACGAGCAGTACTTC. This gives the protein CASSRGGGRADEQYF.

The chain joins TRBV3-1 (or the pseudogene TRBV3-2) to TRBJ1-5; 10 bases map to TRBD1. The germline V gene encodes CDR1 LGHDT and CDR2 YNNKEL (reference sequence). CDR3 length: 15 residues. V shed 4 bases, J shed 3 bases, and the junction held 3 bases outside the gene matches. The CDR3 DNA is TGTGCCAGCAGCCGGGACAGGGGCTACAATCAGCCCCAGCATTTT. Its protein is CASSRDRGYNQPQHF.

The V gene is TRBV6-5, the J gene TRBJ1-2; possibly TRBD1 for D (5 bases). This CDR3 comprises 15 residues. Per germline, CDR1 MNHEY and CDR2 SVGAGI. V was trimmed by 6 bases and J by 2 bases, leaving 16 bases between them. CDR3: CASSDDGHSNYGYTF. CDR3 coding DNA: TGTGCCAGCAGCGATGATGGACACTCCAACTATGGCTACACCTTC.

The chain has TRBV3-1 (or the pseudogene TRBV3-2) and TRBJ1-2; 8 bases agree with TRBD1. The CDR3 consists of 16 residues. CDR1 LGHDT and CDR2 YNNKEL come from the germline V gene (reference sequence). The V gene end was trimmed by 2 bases and the J gene end by 8 bases; junction bases not matched to a gene: 13. The CDR3 region has the DNA TGTGCCAGCAGCCAAACACAGTTAACAGGGGGAAGGGGCTACACCTTC. This translates into CASSQTQLTGGRGYTF.

The chain joins TRBV7-8 to TRBJ2-1; a weak D match, TRBD1 (6 bases). The V gene lost 0 bases and the J gene lost 2 bases, with 14 bases spanning the gap. The CDR3 runs 17 residues. Per the germline V gene, CDR1 is SGHVS and CDR2 is FQNEAQ. The CDR3 spells CASSLALGRGTYNEQFF. The CDR3 DNA reads TGTGCCAGCAGCTTAGCCCTCGGCAGGGGAACCTACAATGAGCAGTTCTTC.

This chain connects TRBV18 to TRBJ2-6; 8 bases fit TRBD2. Germline CDR1 and CDR2: KGHSH and LQKENI. With V trimmed by 3 bases and J by 0 bases, 7 bases remained unmatched. The CDR3 covers 18 residues. The CDR3 region is CASSPNGLARSGANVLTF. CDR3 nucleotides: TGTGCCAGCTCACCCAACGGACTAGCTCGCTCTGGGGCCAACGTCCTGACTTTC. Variable domain in full (rest from reference TRBV18 and TRBJ2-6): NAGVMQNPRHLVRRRGQEARLRCSPMKGHSHVYWYRQLPEEGLKFMVYLQKENIIDESGMPKERFSAEFPKEGPSILRIQQVVRGDSAAYFCASSPNGLARSGANVLTFGAGSRLTVL.

This clone was detected once. This chain joins TRBV3-1 (or the pseudogene TRBV3-2) and TRBJ2-7; TRBD2 agrees at 7 bases. Germline CDR1 reads LGHDT; CDR2 reads YNNKEL (reference sequence). This CDR3 contains 14 residues. The V gene end was trimmed by 3 bases and the J gene end by 7 bases; junction bases not matched to a gene: 9. CDR3 DNA: TGTGCCAGCAGCCACGGGACTACCCTAGGGGAGCAGTACTTC. This encodes CASSHGTTLGEQYF.

The chain is built from TRBV11-2 and TRBJ2-1; 9 nucleotides line up with TRBD1. Looked up from germline, CDR1 is SGHAT and CDR2 is FQNNGV. Trimming at V came to 5 bases and at J to 5 bases, leaving 1 base not matched to a gene. CDR3 length equals 13 residues. CDR3 in amino acids: CASSRDRDNEQFF. Here the CDR3 DNA reads TGTGCCAGCAGCCGGGACAGGGACAATGAGCAGTTCTTC.

The rearrangement uses TRBV19 and TRBJ1-4; no reliable D call. The CDR3 sequence is 13 residues long. V lost 5 bases to trimming and J lost 7 bases, with 11 bases between them. Germline assignment: CDR1 LNHDA and CDR2 SQIVND (reference sequence). CDR3 sequence (DNA): TGTGCCAGTAGTGAGGGAAGTAGTGAAAAACTGTTTTTT. Translation gives CASSEGSSEKLFF.

The chain has TRBV27 and TRBJ2-7, with 13 positions matching TRBD2. This CDR3 comprises 17 residues. In germline, CDR1 is MNHEY, CDR2 SMNVEV (reference sequence). Losses at the gene ends were 3 bases for V and 4 bases for J; bases not matched to a gene: 9. The DNA for the CDR3 is TGTGCCAGCAGTTTCCAAACTAGCGGGAGGGCCGGGTACGAGCAGTACTTC. Translated: CASSFQTSGRAGYEQYF.

J is TRBJ1-5 and V is TRBV12-1; TRBD1, the table's D call, was not compared with the DNA. TRBV12-1 is a pseudogene segment. The CDR3 sequence is 18 residues long. This CDR3 reads CASSFPTGAGISNQPQHF. The CDR3 bases are TGTGCCAGCAGCTTCCCAACAGGGGCGGGAATAAGCAATCAGCCCCAGCATTTT.

Only one count was recorded for this clone. The rearrangement joins TRBV9 to TRBJ2-7; D gene uncertain. The V and J ends lost 3 bases and 7 bases respectively, with 14 bases between them. Germline V gene data show CDR1 as SGDLS and CDR2 as YYNGEE. This CDR3 region has 13 residues. The CDR3 region is CASSAATSQEQYF. The DNA for the CDR3 is TGTGCCAGCAGCGCTGCTACGTCGCAAGAGCAGTACTTC.

The chain is built from TRBV28 and TRBJ1-4; D gene unclear. Trimming cost V 6 bases and J 0 bases, with 14 bases left between them. The germline V gene has CDR1 MDHEN and CDR2 SYDVKM. The CDR3 extends over 16 amino acids. The CDR3: CASSPTGAATNEKLFF. The CDR3 DNA sequence: TGTGCCAGCAGCCCAACGGGTGCAGCAACTAATGAAAAACTGTTTTTT.

The chain employs TRBV5-6 and TRBJ1-2, with a weak D call TRBD1 (6 bases). V was shortened by 4 bases and J by 9 bases, with 19 bases between the two germline ends. This CDR3 region has 14 residues. Germline loops: CDR1 SGHDT, CDR2 YYEEEE. In DNA form, the CDR3 reads TGTGCCAGCAGCCTCCCCCAGGGGAAAGACCGCTACACCTTC. It codes for CASSLPQGKDRYTF.